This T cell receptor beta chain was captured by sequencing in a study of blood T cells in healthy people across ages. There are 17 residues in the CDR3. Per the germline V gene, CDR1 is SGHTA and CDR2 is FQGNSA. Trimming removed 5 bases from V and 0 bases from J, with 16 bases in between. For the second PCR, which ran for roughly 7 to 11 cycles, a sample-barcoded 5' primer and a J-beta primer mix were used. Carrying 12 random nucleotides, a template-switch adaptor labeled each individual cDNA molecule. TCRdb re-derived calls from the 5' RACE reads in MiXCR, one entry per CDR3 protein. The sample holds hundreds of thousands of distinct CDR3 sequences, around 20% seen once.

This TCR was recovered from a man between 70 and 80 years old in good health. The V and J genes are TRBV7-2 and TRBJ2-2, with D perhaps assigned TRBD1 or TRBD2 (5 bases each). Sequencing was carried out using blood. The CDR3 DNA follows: TGTGCCAGCAGCCCCCAGCTCCAGGGAGCGAACACCGGGGAGCTGTTTTTT. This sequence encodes CASSPQLQGANTGELFF. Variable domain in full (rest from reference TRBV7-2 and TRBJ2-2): GAGVSQSPSNKVTEKGKDVELRCDPISGHTALYWYRQSLGQGLEFLIYFQGNSAPDKSGLPSDRFSAERTGGSVSTLTIQRTQQEDSAVYLCASSPQLQGANTGELFFGEGSRLTVL.